These T cell receptor beta chains were read from a single sample in a study of shared clonotypes between healthy human individuals. Sequencing used immunoSEQ multiplex PCR; TCRdb keeps in-frame clones, though not all of them. The table lists hundreds of thousands of clones, approximately 97% of them singletons. Material: naive CD4+ T cells sorted from blood. These receptors all come from a woman in her twenties or thirties in good health. Each CDR3 is given with its conserved first and last residue. A D gene is named only where the DNA matches it firmly. Where a row states a size, it is once, few, many or the class of an expanded clone; other rows omit it.

>12|TRBV7-3|-|TRBJ2-1|TRBD2
TGTGCCAGCAGCTTAAGGGGGGGTGAGCAGTTCTTC
CASSLRGGEQFF
>13|TRBV7-2|once|TRBJ1-1|TRBD1
TGTGCCAGCAGCTTAGGGACAGGGAAGGTGACTTTCTTT
CASSLGTGKVTFF
>14|TRBV29-1|-|TRBJ2-7|TRBD1
TGCAGCGTTGGTACCGGGACAGGGGTCTACGAGCAGTACTTC
CSVGTGTGVYEQYF
>15|TRBV6-6|-|TRBJ1-5|-
TGTGCCAGCAGTTACCCGGGACCGCTTCTTTTACCCCAGCATTTT
CASSYPGPLLLPQHF
>16|TRBV7-2|-|TRBJ2-1|TRBD2
TGTGCCAGCAGCCCCCGGGGACTAGCGGGAGTTGGGGAGCAGTTCTTC
CASSPRGLAGVGEQFF
>13|TRBV6-1|-|TRBJ1-2|-
TGTGCCAGCAGTATAACTGGGAACTATGGCTACACCTTC
CASSITGNYGYTF
>13|TRBV6-1|-|TRBJ2-7|-
TGTGCCAGCAGTGTAGGACAGTCCTACGAGCAGTACTTC
CASSVGQSYEQYF
>15|TRBV6-1|-|TRBJ2-7|TRBD1
TGTGCCAGCAGGGCCGGTCTGGACAGGGTCTACGAGCAGTACTTC
CASRAGLDRVYEQYF
>12|TRBV28|few|TRBJ1-5|-
TGTGCCAGCAGTTTAGGAGAACAGCCCCAGCATTTT
CASSLGEQPQHF
>13|TRBV28|-|TRBJ2-7|-
TGTGCCAGCAACCCGACAGAGATCTACGAGCAGTACTTC
CASNPTEIYEQYF
>15|TRBV25-1|-|TRBJ2-5|-
TGTGCCAGCAGTGAACTGGCAGGGGTGGTGGAGACCCAGTACTTC
CASSELAGVVETQYF
>12|TRBV2|-|TRBJ2-5|-
TGTGCCAGCAGTGAACAGGTTCTGACCCAGTACTTC
CASSEQVLTQYF
>12|TRBV10-3|once|TRBJ2-7|-
TGTGCCATCAGTGAGTATGGGGACGAGCAGTACTTC
CAISEYGDEQYF
>13|TRBV6-1|-|TRBJ1-1|-
TGTGCCAGCAGTGATAGCCGGTACACTGAAGCTTTCTTT
CASSDSRYTEAFF
>15|TRBV27|-|TRBJ2-7|TRBD2
TGTGCCAGCAGACTCGGGACTAGCGGGAGGGACGAGCAGTACTTC
CASRLGTSGRDEQYF
>13|TRBV29-1|-|TRBJ2-7|TRBD1
TGCAGCGTCCCCGACAGGGAGCGCTACGAGCAGTACTTC
CSVPDRERYEQYF
>14|TRBV27|-|TRBJ2-1|-
TGTGCCAGCAGTTACCTAGTTGGACTGGGTGAGCAGTTCTTC
CASSYLVGLGEQFF
>17|TRBV21-1|-|TRBJ2-3|-
TGTGCCAGCGACCCCGGACTAGCGGGATCCTGGTTAGATACGCAGTATTTT
CASDPGLAGSWLDTQYF
>14|TRBV5-1|-|TRBJ1-2|-
TGCGCCAGCAGCTTGTCCGGGGAGGACTATGGCTACACCTTC
CASSLSGEDYGYTF
>15|TRBV7-6|-|TRBJ2-3|-
TGTGCCAGCAGCTTAGCGGTCGCCAGCGCAGATACGCAGTATTTT
CASSLAVASADTQYF
>14|TRBV7-9|-|TRBJ2-7|TRBD2
TGTGCCAGCAGCCTAGCGGGAGGGTCCTACGAGCAGTACTTC
CASSLAGGSYEQYF
>12|TRBV19|-|TRBJ2-3|-
TGTGCCAGTAGTACCCGGACAGATACGCAGTATTTT
CASSTRTDTQYF
>12|TRBV2|-|TRBJ2-5|-
TGTGCCAGCAGGCTAGAGCAAGAGACCCAGTACTTC
CASRLEQETQYF
>13|TRBV5-5|-|TRBJ1-5|-
TGTGCCAGCAGCTTAATGGGGAGTCAGCCCCAGCATTTT
CASSLMGSQPQHF
>15|TRBV18|few|TRBJ1-5|TRBD1
TGTGCCAGCTCAAAGGGGCCAGGGGGAAACCAGCCCCAGCATTTT
CASSKGPGGNQPQHF
>14|TRBV2|once|TRBJ2-1|-
TGTGCCAGCGTGAGCGGCTACTCCTACAATGAGCAGTTCTTC
CASVSGYSYNEQFF
>14|TRBV7-2|-|TRBJ2-5|TRBD2
TGTGCCAGCAGCTATGGGACTAGGGGGGAGACCCAGTACTTC
CASSYGTRGETQYF
>10|TRBV6-5|-|TRBJ2-7|-
TGTGCCAGCAGTCTCCAGGGTGGGTACTTC
CASSLQGGYF
>15|TRBV6-5|-|TRBJ2-3|-
TGTGCCAGCAGTTACTCAGGGGCCAGCACAGATACGCAGTATTTT
CASSYSGASTDTQYF
>15|TRBV11-2|-|TRBJ2-7|-
TGTGCCAGCAGCCCCCGGGACTTTCCGACCTACGAGCAGTACTTC
CASSPRDFPTYEQYF
>14|TRBV2|-|TRBJ1-5|-
TGTGCCAGCAGTGCCCAGGGGCCCAATCAGCCCCAGCATTTT
CASSAQGPNQPQHF
>14|TRBV18|-|TRBJ2-3|-
TGTGCCAGCTCACCGGCGACTTACACAGATACGCAGTATTTT
CASSPATYTDTQYF
>12|TRBV28|-|TRBJ1-2|-
TGTGCCAGCAGTAAAGGGAACTATGGCTACACCTTC
CASSKGNYGYTF
>16|TRBV6-1|-|TRBJ2-7|-
TGTGCCAGCAGTGAAGGGGGCAGCGTAATTCCCTACGAGCAGTACTTC
CASSEGGSVIPYEQYF
>17|TRBV27|-|TRBJ2-7|TRBD1
TGTGCCAGCAGTTCCCCCCCCCGACAGGGCAGTTCCTACGAGCAGTACTTC
CASSSPPRQGSSYEQYF
>14|TRBV18|once|TRBJ1-2|-
TGTGCCAGCTCACCACCGCATAGTGGCTATGGCTACACCTTC
CASSPPHSGYGYTF
>19|TRBV27|-|TRBJ2-1|TRBD2
TGTGCCAGCAGTTTATACGGCCTCCGGGCGGGAGTGAGGTCCAATGAGCAGTTCTTC
CASSLYGLRAGVRSNEQFF
>14|TRBV7-9|-|TRBJ2-2|TRBD2
TGTGCCAGCAGCCCCGGGGCTAGCGGCGGGGAGCTGTTTTTT
CASSPGASGGELFF
>14|TRBV6-1|-|TRBJ1-1|-
TGTGCCAGCAGAGAAATATTTAGGAACACTGAAGCTTTCTTT
CASREIFRNTEAFF
>16|TRBV19|-|TRBJ1-2|TRBD1
TGTGCCAGTAGTACGGGACAGGGGGCGGTAAACTATGGCTACACCTTC
CASSTGQGAVNYGYTF
>14|TRBV21-1|-|TRBJ2-4|-
TGTGCCAGCAAGGCAGGGCTAGCCAAAAACATTCAGTACTTC
CASKAGLAKNIQYF
>14|TRBV5-1|-|TRBJ2-7|TRBD2
TGCGCCAGCAGCCAAAGCGGGAGGGAAAACGAGCAGTACTTC
CASSQSGRENEQYF
>15|TRBV6-1|-|TRBJ2-1|TRBD2
TGTGCCAGCAGCTCGGGACTAGCGGCCTACAATGAGCAGTTCTTC
CASSSGLAAYNEQFF
>13|TRBV10-2|-|TRBJ2-7|-
TGCGCCAGCAGTATGGGACGTGACTACGAGCAGTACTTC
CASSMGRDYEQYF
>14|TRBV28|-|TRBJ2-7|TRBD1
TGTGCCAGCATCGACCGGGACAGAGTCTACGAGCAGTACTTC
CASIDRDRVYEQYF
>14|TRBV6-4|-|TRBJ1-1|-
TGTGCCAGCAGGGCGGACAGAAAGAACACTGAAGCTTTCTTT
CASRADRKNTEAFF
>16|TRBV11-2|once|TRBJ2-7|TRBD1
TGTGCCAGCAGCTTAGTCAGCCAGGGGGCTTCATACGAGCAGTACTTC
CASSLVSQGASYEQYF
>16|TRBV2|-|TRBJ2-3|-
TGTGCCAGCAGTGAAACAACTAGACGGGGACCAGATACGCAGTATTTT
CASSETTRRGPDTQYF
>12|TRBV30|-|TRBJ2-7|-
TGTGCCTGGAGTGTTACAGGGAACGAGCAGTACTTC
CAWSVTGNEQYF
>15|TRBV11-2|-|TRBJ2-2|TRBD1
TGTGCCAGCAGAAGGACAGGGACGAACACCGGGGAGCTGTTTTTT
CASRRTGTNTGELFF
>17|TRBV28|-|TRBJ1-3|TRBD1
TGTGCCAGCAGTCCACCTTTGGGACAGAGCTCTGGAAACACCATATATTTT
CASSPPLGQSSGNTIYF
>13|TRBV6-5|-|TRBJ1-1|TRBD1
TGTGCCAGCAGTAACAGGGGCGGCACTGAAGCTTTCTTT
CASSNRGGTEAFF
>19|TRBV4-1|-|TRBJ2-3|-
TGCGCCAGCAGCCCGTACATTGGGGATATCCCCCTTAGCACAGATACGCAGTATTTT
CASSPYIGDIPLSTDTQYF
>15|TRBV27|few|TRBJ2-7|-
TGTGCCAGCACCCGGCGGGGCTTCAGCTCCTACGAGCAGTACTTC
CASTRRGFSSYEQYF
>11|TRBV2|-|TRBJ2-1|-
TGTGCCAGCACCGAAGTGAATGAGCAGTTCTTC
CASTEVNEQFF
>14|TRBV7-9|-|TRBJ2-5|-
TGTGCCAGCAGCCCGGCAGGGTGGGCAGAGACCCAGTACTTC
CASSPAGWAETQYF
>13|TRBV18|-|TRBJ2-1|-
TGTGCCAGCTCACCGGACAGATACAATGAGCAGTTCTTC
CASSPDRYNEQFF
>15|TRBV15|-|TRBJ1-1|-
TGTGCCACCAGCAGAGGTTCGGGGGCGAACACTGAAGCTTTCTTT
CATSRGSGANTEAFF
>17|TRBV28|-|TRBJ1-3|TRBD1
TGTGCCAGCAGCCCCGGGACAGGGGTGTTCTCTGGAAACACCATATATTTT
CASSPGTGVFSGNTIYF
>14|TRBV9|-|TRBJ1-1|-
TGTGCCAGCAGCGTAAACTGGTCGGGCACTGAAGCTTTCTTT
CASSVNWSGTEAFF